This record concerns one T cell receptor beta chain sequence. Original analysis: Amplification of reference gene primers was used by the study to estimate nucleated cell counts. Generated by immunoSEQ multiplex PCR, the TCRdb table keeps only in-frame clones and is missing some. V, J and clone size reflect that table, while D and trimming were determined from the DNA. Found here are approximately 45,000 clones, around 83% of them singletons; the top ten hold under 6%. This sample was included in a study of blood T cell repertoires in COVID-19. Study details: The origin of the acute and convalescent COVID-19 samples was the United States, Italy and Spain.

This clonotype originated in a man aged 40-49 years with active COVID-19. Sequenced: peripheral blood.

CDR3 amino acids: CASSFGYSSGNTIYF. In DNA, the CDR3 is TGTGCCAGCAGCTTTGGATACAGCTCTGGAAACACCATATATTTT. The chain recombines TRBV7-6 with TRBJ1-3; no definite D call. Germline V gene lookup returns CDR1 SGHVS and CDR2 FNYEAQ. The CDR3 length is 15 residues. The V gene lost 3 bases and the J gene lost 0 bases, with 9 bases spanning the gap. The variable domain in full, completed from reference TRBV7-6 and TRBJ1-3, reads GAGVSQSPRYKVTKRGQDVALRCDPISGHVSLYWYRQALGQGPEFLTYFNYEAQQDKSGLPNDRFSAERPEGSISTLTIQRTEQRDSAMYRCASSFGYSSGNTIYFGEGSWLTVV.